The 5 T cell receptor beta chains presented below share a single source sample, sequenced in a study of identifying expanded T cells in peripheral blood. TCRdb's copy holds only in-frame clones and misses some; the assay was immunoSEQ multiplex PCR. This table holds 95,000 to 100,000 clones, roughly nine tenths found once. The sequenced sample consisted of blood. The receptors come from a person aged 18 to 70 in good health.

The chain links TRBV18 to TRBJ1-1; D is ambiguous. Germline assignment: CDR1 KGHSH and CDR2 LQKENI. The CDR3 totals 14 residues. V lost 2 bases to trimming and J lost 0 bases, with 7 bases between them. As DNA, the CDR3 is TGTGCCAGCTCACCATCCAACATGAACACTGAAGCTTTCTTT. Residues: CASSPSNMNTEAFF.

This sequence joins TRBV5-1 and TRBJ2-3, with 11 bases matching TRBD2. The CDR3 has 18 amino acids. The V gene's germline CDR1 is SGHRS and CDR2 YFSETQ. V dropped 0 bases and J dropped 2; count of bases not matched to a gene: 8. The CDR3: CASSLGLTSGKNTDTQYF. CDR3 nucleotides: TGCGCCAGCAGCTTGGGACTGACTAGCGGGAAAAACACAGATACGCAGTATTTT.

V gene TRBV5-1 combines with J gene TRBJ2-1; perhaps TRBD1 as D (5 bases). Between the trimmed V and J ends, which lost 4 bases and 8 bases, there was a span of 16 bases. Germline V CDR1 and CDR2: SGHRS, YFSETQ. This CDR3 is built from 14 residues. The DNA for the CDR3 is TGCGCCAGCAGCCCCTCAGCCAGGGTCCATGAGCAGTTCTTC. It codes for CASSPSARVHEQFF. Full variable domain (remainder filled in from reference TRBV5-1 and TRBJ2-1): KAGVTQTPRYLIKTRGQQVTLSCSPISGHRSVSWYQQTPGQGLQFLFEYFSETQRNKGNFPGRFSGRQFSNSRSEMNVSTLELGDSALYLCASSPSARVHEQFFGPGTRLTVL.

This chain uses TRBV10-1 with TRBJ1-1, with D perhaps TRBD1 (6 bases). Between the trimmed V and J ends, which lost 10 bases and 3 bases, there was a span of 21 bases. This CDR3 comprises 15 residues. Germline V gives CDR1 WNHNN, CDR2 SYGVQD (reference sequence). CDR3 sequence: CATSSRGLGDTEAFF. CDR3 bases: TGCGCCACTAGCTCGAGGGGGTTAGGGGACACTGAAGCTTTCTTT.

The chain has TRBV27 and TRBJ2-2; 7 bases fit TRBD1. The germline gives CDR1 MNHEY, CDR2 SMNVEV (reference sequence). The CDR3 covers 12 residues. J lost 12 bases, V lost 6 bases, and 7 bases had no gene match. The CDR3: CASSPRTGKLFF. The CDR3 nucleotides read TGTGCCAGCAGCCCCCGGACAGGCAAGCTGTTTTTT.